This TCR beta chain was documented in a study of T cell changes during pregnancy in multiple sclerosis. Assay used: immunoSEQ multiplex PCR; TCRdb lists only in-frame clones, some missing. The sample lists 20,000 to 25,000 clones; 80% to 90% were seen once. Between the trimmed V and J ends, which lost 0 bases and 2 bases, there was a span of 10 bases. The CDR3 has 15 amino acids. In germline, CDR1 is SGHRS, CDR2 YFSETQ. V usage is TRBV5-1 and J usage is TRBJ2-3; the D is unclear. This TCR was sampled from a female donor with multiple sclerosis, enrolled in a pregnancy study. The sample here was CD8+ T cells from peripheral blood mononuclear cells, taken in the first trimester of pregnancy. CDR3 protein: CASSLEQKFTDTQYF. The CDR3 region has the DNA TGCGCCAGCAGCTTGGAACAGAAATTCACAGATACGCAGTATTTT.